This TCR beta chain was identified in a study of blood T cell repertoires in COVID-19. The CDR3 has 15 residues. Trimming removed 6 bases at V and 4 bases at J, with 15 bases between. The V gene's germline CDR1 is SNHLY and CDR2 FYNNEI. This clone was found once. The method was immunoSEQ multiplex PCR; TCRdb's version includes in-frame clones alone and lacks a portion of them. The data show fewer than 150,000 clones, approximately 81% seen once. The source of this sequence is a woman aged 25-40 years who had recovered from COVID-19. The chain is built from TRBV2 and TRBJ1-4; the D gene is possibly TRBD1 (6 bases). Sample: peripheral blood. The CDR3: CASREDSPLNEKLFF. CDR3 sequence (DNA): TGTGCCAGCAGGGAGGACAGCCCCCTTAATGAAAAACTGTTTTTT.